Below, 32 T cell receptor beta chains from the same sample are listed, as sequenced in a study of blood T cell repertoires in COVID-19. Profiled with immunoSEQ multiplex PCR; TCRdb holds only in-frame clones, not every one. This table has about 49,000 clones, about 86% appearing once. The specimen sequenced was peripheral blood. These receptors came from a man aged 35 to 55 with active COVID-19.

This chain uses TRBV4-1 with TRBJ2-2; D is possibly TRBD1 (5 bases). The germline V gene encodes CDR1 MGHRA and CDR2 YSYEKL. Trimming removed 1 base from V and 4 bases from J, with 13 bases in between. The CDR3 totals 16 residues. The CDR3 bases are TGCGCCAGCAGCCAAGGGCTAGACAGTCCCACCGGGGAGCTGTTTTTT. Translated, it gives CASSQGLDSPTGELFF.

The chain joins TRBV19 to TRBJ2-7; 9 bases match TRBD1. J gave up 7 bases and V 5 bases, and 9 bases lay outside the gene matches. The CDR3 is 14 residues long. Germline V gene data show CDR1 as LNHDA and CDR2 as SQIVND (reference sequence). The CDR3 region is CASSGRDRAGEQYF. DNA of the CDR3: TGTGCCAGTAGTGGCCGGGACAGGGCTGGGGAGCAGTACTTC.

In DNA form, the CDR3 reads TGTGCCACAAAGAGGCTGGGTCGGGAGACCCAGTACTTC. This gives the protein CATKRLGRETQYF. This rearrangement joins TRBV2 to TRBJ2-5; D is uncertain. Germline loops: CDR1 SNHLY, CDR2 FYNNEI. The V gene lost 10 bases and the J gene lost 5 bases, with 17 bases spanning the gap. The CDR3 sequence is 13 residues long.

This clone was seen a single time. The chain joins TRBV20-1 to TRBJ1-5; TRBD1 matches at 8 bases. The V and J ends lost 3 bases and 5 bases, in that order; junction bases with no gene match: 6. The CDR3 extends over 14 amino acids. CDR1 DFQATT and CDR2 SNEGSKA come from the germline V gene (reference sequence). The CDR3 sequence: CSASTTGEYQPQHF. In DNA form, the CDR3 reads TGCAGTGCTAGTACGACAGGGGAATATCAGCCCCAGCATTTT.

The V call is TRBV15, the J call TRBJ2-7; TRBD1 matches at 8 bases. Per the germline V gene, CDR1 is LNHNV and CDR2 is YYDKDF (reference sequence). The trim removed 7 bases at V and 1 base at J, leaving 9 bases unmatched. The CDR3 extends over 15 amino acids. The chain's CDR3 is CATTNGQGSSYEQYF. The CDR3 DNA follows: TGTGCCACCACCAACGGACAGGGATCTTCCTACGAGCAGTACTTC.

Only a few counts were recorded for this clone. The chain carries TRBV5-1 and TRBJ2-3, with D perhaps matching TRBD2 (6 bases). V lost 3 bases and J lost 1, with 6 bases in between. The CDR3 totals 13 residues. Germline V gene data show CDR1 as SGHRS and CDR2 as YFSETQ. CDR3 coding DNA: TGCGCCAGCAGCTCTAGCGGCACAGATACGCAGTATTTT. It specifies CASSSSGTDTQYF.

The chain uses TRBV5-1 and TRBJ2-3; 10 positions agree with TRBD2. The ends lost 5 bases at V and 3 bases at J; junction bases unmatched: 6. The CDR3 has 15 amino acids. The germline gives CDR1 SGHRS, CDR2 YFSETQ. CDR3 sequence reads: CASSLAGVKTDTQYF. In DNA form, the CDR3 reads TGCGCCAGCAGTCTAGCGGGAGTCAAGACAGATACGCAGTATTTT.

The chain carries TRBV27 and TRBJ2-7; D remains unclear. The germline CDR1 and CDR2 sequences are MNHEY and SMNVEV (reference sequence). This CDR3 contains 13 residues. V shed 0 bases and J shed 2 bases, with 5 bases lying between them. In nucleotides, the CDR3 is TGTGCCAGCAGTTTATCGGGCCCCTACGAGCAGTACTTC. Encoded protein: CASSLSGPYEQYF.

The genes are TRBV29-1 and TRBJ1-2; unclear D gene. V dropped 6 bases and J dropped 2 bases, with 13 bases sitting between them. The CDR3 spans 13 residues. The germline gives CDR1 SQVTM, CDR2 ANQGSEA. CDR3 sequence reads: CSVGDGVNYGYTF. CDR3 DNA: TGCAGCGTCGGCGACGGAGTCAACTATGGCTACACCTTC.

This clone was observed once. V is TRBV5-5 and J is TRBJ2-2; 11 nucleotides line up with TRBD2. The CDR3 spans 18 residues. V gave up 4 bases and J gave up 3 bases; unmatched junction bases: 11. The germline gives CDR1 SGHKS, CDR2 YYEKEE (reference sequence). In DNA form, the CDR3 reads TGTGCCAGCAGCCCCCTGGCGCTAGCGGGAGGATACACCGGGGAGCTGTTTTTT. Translated: CASSPLALAGGYTGELFF.

The chain has TRBV4-1 and TRBJ2-7; perhaps TRBD2 as D (5 bases). V was trimmed by 1 base and J by 1 base, leaving 8 bases between them. CDR3 length: 14 amino acids. Germline V gene sequence: CDR1 MGHRA, CDR2 YSYEKL. The CDR3 coding sequence is TGCGCCAGCAGCCAAGTACGGGGATCCTACGAGCAGTACTTC. Amino acid sequence: CASSQVRGSYEQYF.

This chain joins TRBV27 and TRBJ2-7, with 8 bases fitting TRBD2. The CDR3 consists of 15 residues. The V gene end was trimmed by 5 bases and the J gene end by 1 base; junction bases not matched to a gene: 7. CDR1 is MNHEY, CDR2 SMNVEV, per germline (reference sequence). CDR3 residues: CASSRTSGFSYEQYF. CDR3 coding DNA: TGTGCCAGCAGTCGCACTAGCGGATTTTCCTACGAGCAGTACTTC.

The rearrangement uses TRBV28 and TRBJ1-1, with a possible D match to TRBD1 (6 bases). The CDR3 has 12 residues. The germline V gene has CDR1 MDHEN and CDR2 SYDVKM. Trimming shortened V by 7 bases and J by 1 base, and 7 bases separated the two germline ends. CDR3 DNA: TGTGCCAGCATGGACAGGAACACTGAAGCTTTCTTT. The encoded protein is CASMDRNTEAFF.

This chain joins TRBV10-1 and TRBJ2-3; 10 bases agree with TRBD2. This CDR3 spans 15 amino acids. In germline, CDR1 is WNHNN, CDR2 SYGVQD (reference sequence). V shed 6 bases and J 3 bases; nucleotides not matched to a gene: 6. CDR3 sequence: CASSGGTSETDTQYF. DNA of the CDR3: TGCGCCAGCAGCGGGGGGACTAGCGAGACAGATACGCAGTATTTT.

The rearrangement uses TRBV28 and TRBJ2-1, with 9 bases aligning to TRBD2. The CDR3 has 15 amino acids. V gave up 5 bases and J gave up 2 bases; unmatched junction bases: 4. Per germline, CDR1 MDHEN and CDR2 SYDVKM. Written as DNA, the CDR3 is TGTGCCAGCAGTCCGCGGGGGGGGCCCTACAATGAGCAGTTCTTC. This translates into CASSPRGGPYNEQFF.

The chain has TRBV18 and TRBJ1-5; 10 nucleotides align to TRBD1. CDR3 length: 14 amino acids. J was trimmed by 6 bases and V by 2 bases; bases with no gene match: 1. Germline loops: CDR1 KGHSH, CDR2 LQKENI. Here the CDR3 reads CASSPWDRGQPQHF. The CDR3 bases are TGTGCCAGCTCACCATGGGACAGGGGTCAGCCCCAGCATTTT.

V and J are TRBV7-2 and TRBJ2-3; 13 bases align to TRBD2. V trimming: 2 bases; J trimming: 7 bases; junction bases outside the gene matches: 6. Germline assignment: CDR1 SGHTA and CDR2 FQGNSA. The CDR3 consists of 16 residues. CDR3 amino acids: CASSLSGLAGFNTQYF. CDR3 sequence (DNA): TGTGCCAGCAGCTTATCGGGACTAGCGGGATTCAATACGCAGTATTTT.

The V call is TRBV3-1 (or the pseudogene TRBV3-2), the J call TRBJ2-1; 11 nucleotides line up with TRBD2. The V segment lost 4 bases and the J segment 4 bases; nucleotides outside the gene matches: 9. The CDR3 is 17 residues long. The germline gives CDR1 LGHDT, CDR2 YNNKEL (reference sequence). CDR3 loop: CASSPPRGTSGYNEQFF. CDR3 DNA: TGTGCCAGCAGCCCGCCTAGAGGGACTAGCGGATACAATGAGCAGTTCTTC.

This rearrangement joins TRBV7-9 to TRBJ2-7; D remains ambiguous. The CDR3 is made up of 12 amino acids. V was shortened by 5 bases and J by 3 bases, with 8 bases between the two germline ends. The germline CDR1 and CDR2 sequences are SEHNR and FQNEAQ (reference sequence). DNA of the CDR3: TGTGCCAGCAGCCAAACCGGCTACGAGCAGTACTTC. Its protein product is CASSQTGYEQYF. Using reference TRBV7-9 and TRBJ2-7 for the parts outside the CDR3, the full variable domain is DTGVSQNPRHKITKRGQNVTFRCDPISEHNRLYWYRQTLGQGPEFLTYFQNEAQLEKSRLLSDRFSAERPKGSFSTLEIQRTEQGDSAMYLCASSQTGYEQYFGPGTRLTVT.

The rearrangement joins TRBV2 to TRBJ1-5, with 9 bases fitting TRBD1. Germline V gene lookup returns CDR1 SNHLY and CDR2 FYNNEI. Trimming removed 1 base from V and 4 bases from J; junction bases left unmatched: 2. The CDR3 is 15 residues long. This CDR3 reads CASSEEQGANQPQHF. CDR3 coding DNA: TGTGCCAGCAGTGAAGAACAGGGGGCTAATCAGCCCCAGCATTTT.

The chain couples TRBV5-1 to TRBJ1-1; the match to TRBD1 covers 8 bases. From germline, CDR1 is SGHRS and CDR2 YFSETQ. V shed 4 bases, J shed 1 base, and the junction held 3 bases outside the gene matches. The CDR3 covers 14 residues. CDR3 loop: CASSPGQENTEAFF. The CDR3 DNA reads TGCGCCAGCAGCCCGGGACAGGAGAACACTGAAGCTTTCTTT.

The chain employs TRBV30 and TRBJ1-2; D not certain. Germline CDR1 reads GTSNPN; CDR2 reads SVGIG (reference sequence). V was pared by 4 bases and J by 10 bases, with 16 bases between. The CDR3 is made up of 12 amino acids. The CDR3 here is CAWIGNGIDYTF. The DNA of the CDR3 is TGTGCCTGGATCGGGAACGGCATTGACTACACCTTC.

The rearrangement links TRBV10-3 to TRBJ2-3, with D tentatively TRBD2 (6 bases). V was trimmed by 8 bases and J by 6 bases, leaving 24 bases between them. Germline V gene sequence: CDR1 ENHRY, CDR2 SYGVKD. The CDR3 spans 16 residues. CDR3 DNA sequence: TGTGCCATCGGTTTAACGGAGGGGCCGGCGGTGGATACGCAGTATTTT. Its translation is CAIGLTEGPAVDTQYF.

The chain couples TRBV6-5 to TRBJ1-1, with a weak D call TRBD1 (5 bases). The CDR3 contains 14 residues. V dropped 7 bases and J dropped 4 bases, with 16 bases sitting between them. Germline CDR1 MNHEY, CDR2 SVGAGI. CDR3 bases: TGTGCCAGCAAGCCACTTGCGGGGGTCACTGAAGCTTTCTTT. Its translation: CASKPLAGVTEAFF.

The chain joins TRBV9 to TRBJ1-2; D gene uncertain. V was trimmed by 4 bases and J by 4 bases, leaving 14 bases between them. From germline, CDR1 is SGDLS and CDR2 YYNGEE. The CDR3 has 14 residues. CDR3 protein: CASSPPGNLYGYTF. CDR3 sequence (DNA): TGTGCCAGCAGCCCTCCCGGGAACCTCTATGGCTACACCTTC. Full variable domain (outside the CDR3, taken from reference TRBV9 and TRBJ1-2): DSGVTQTPKHLITATGQRVTLRCSPRSGDLSVYWYQQSLDQGLQFLIQYYNGEERAKGNILERFSAQQFPDLHSELNLSSLELGDSALYFCASSPPGNLYGYTFGSGTRLTVV.

The chain joins TRBV6-5 to TRBJ2-1, with D maybe TRBD2 (6 bases). The germline gives CDR1 MNHEY, CDR2 SVGAGI. This CDR3 contains 15 residues. Trimming took off 6 bases at V and 1 base at J, with 13 bases between the two ends. The CDR3 DNA reads TGTGCCAGCAGAACGAGCGGGTCTTCCTACAATGAGCAGTTCTTC. It encodes CASRTSGSSYNEQFF.

This sequence joins TRBV28 and TRBJ2-7; the match to TRBD1 covers 9 bases. The CDR3 spans 14 residues. V gave up 8 bases and J gave up 0 bases; unmatched junction bases: 5. Germline CDR1 and CDR2: MDHEN and SYDVKM. The CDR3 sequence is CASLDRGGSYEQYF. CDR3 nucleotides: TGTGCCAGCTTGGACAGGGGCGGCTCCTACGAGCAGTACTTC.

This sequence joins TRBV6-2 or TRBV6-3 and TRBJ2-1; D perhaps matches TRBD1 (6 bases). Germline values: CDR1 MNHEY, CDR2 SVGEGT. The CDR3 has 13 amino acids. Trimming left V 5 bases short and J 4 bases short, with 9 bases between. The CDR3 region has the DNA TGTGCCAGCAGTCGGGACACATACAATGAGCAGTTCTTC. Amino acids: CASSRDTYNEQFF.

This chain connects TRBV28 to TRBJ2-7; 10 nucleotides agree with TRBD1. With 11 bases clipped from V and 4 bases from J, the junction kept 5 bases outside the gene matches. CDR1 is MDHEN, CDR2 SYDVKM, per germline. The CDR3 loop spans 12 amino acids. The chain's CDR3 is CALAGQGYEQYF. The CDR3 coding sequence is TGTGCCCTTGCGGGACAGGGGTACGAGCAGTACTTC.

A single count supports this clone. The genes are TRBV11-2 and TRBJ2-7; D is undetermined. The V end lost 1 base, the J end lost 2 bases, and 6 bases lay between the germline ends. The germline V gene has CDR1 SGHAT and CDR2 FQNNGV. This CDR3 has 13 amino acids. CDR3 sequence (DNA): TGTGCCAGCAGCTTAGTCCAGGCCTACGAGCAGTACTTC. Its translation is CASSLVQAYEQYF.

As to this clone: A read error may produce the germline difference seen at one junction end. V is TRBV18 and J is TRBJ1-4, with D unclear. Germline lookup yields CDR1 KGHSH and CDR2 LQKENI. The CDR3 loop spans 11 amino acids. The DNA of the CDR3 is TGTGCCAGCGCAACTAATGAAAAACTGCTTTTT. It is translated as CASATNEKLLF.

The chain recombines TRBV6-4 with TRBJ2-7; 10 nucleotides line up with TRBD2. CDR1 is MRHNA, CDR2 SNTAGT, per germline. Trimming cost V 5 bases and J 3 bases; bases outside gene matches: 10. The CDR3 length is 16 residues. The CDR3 nucleotides read TGTGCCAGCAGTAGGGCTAGCGGGAGTCCTATCTACGAGCAGTACTTC. Protein product: CASSRASGSPIYEQYF.